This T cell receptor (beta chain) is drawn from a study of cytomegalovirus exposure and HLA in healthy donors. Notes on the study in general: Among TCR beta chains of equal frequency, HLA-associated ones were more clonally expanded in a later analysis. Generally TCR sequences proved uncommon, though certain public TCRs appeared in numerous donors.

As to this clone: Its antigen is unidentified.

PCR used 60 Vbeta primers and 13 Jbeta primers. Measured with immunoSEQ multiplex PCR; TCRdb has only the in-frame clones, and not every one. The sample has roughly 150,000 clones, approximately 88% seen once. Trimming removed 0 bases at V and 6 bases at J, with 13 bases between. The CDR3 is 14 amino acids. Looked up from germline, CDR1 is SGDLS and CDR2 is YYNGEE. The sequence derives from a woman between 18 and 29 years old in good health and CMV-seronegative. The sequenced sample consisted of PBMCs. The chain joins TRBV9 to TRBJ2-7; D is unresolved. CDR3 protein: CASSVAPNVAEQYF. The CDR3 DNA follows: TGTGCCAGCAGCGTAGCCCCCAATGTGGCCGAGCAGTACTTC.